These 3 T cell receptor beta chains were all obtained from the same sample, sequenced in a study of regulatory T cells in long-lasting Graves disease. Arm-PCR of CDR3 regions and iRepertoire HTBI primers were used to build TCR beta libraries. TCRdb recomputed calls from the multiplex PCR reads with MiXCR, one row per CDR3 protein. The repertoire consists of around 510,000 distinct CDR3 sequences, with 20% to 25% occurring once and the leading ten covering 7.8%. Time point described: persistent/refractory GD, antithyroid drugs over 5 years with positive TRAb. There was RNA extracted from PBMCs, and the TCR library was made from it. Here the sequenced sample was peripheral blood mononuclear cells (PBMCs), taken when the disease was refractory, from a patient treated with antithyroid drugs. Every receptor here comes from a female donor with Graves disease.

This clonotype was picked up many times. The DNA of the CDR3 is TGTGCCAGCAGCCAACGGGCAGGGGGAGACTATGGCTACACCTTC. It translates to CASSQRAGGDYGYTF. The chain links TRBV3-1 to TRBJ1-2; 7 bases fit TRBD1. With 2 bases clipped from V and 3 bases from J, the junction kept 6 bases outside the gene matches. The CDR3 covers 15 residues. Germline assignment: CDR1 LGHDT and CDR2 YNNKEL (reference sequence).

The J gene is TRBJ1-5, the V gene TRBV25-1; weak D call: TRBD1 (6 bases). In germline, CDR1 is MGHDK, CDR2 SYGVNS. V lost 7 bases and J lost 0, with 22 bases in between. The CDR3 runs to 18 residues. CDR3 protein: CASKSPGHRGDSNQPQHF. In DNA, the CDR3 is TGTGCCAGCAAATCACCGGGACACCGGGGGGATAGCAATCAGCCCCAGCATTTT. Complete variable domain (other parts from reference TRBV25-1 and TRBJ1-5): EADIYQTPRYLVIGTGKKITLECSQTMGHDKMYWYQQDPGMELHLIHYSYGVNSTEKGDLSSESTVSRIRTEHFPLTLESARPSHTSQYLCASKSPGHRGDSNQPQHFGDGTRLSIL.

This clonotype has a handful of counts. The V gene is TRBV7-2, the J gene TRBJ2-7; D gene ambiguous. V gave up 0 bases and J gave up 3 bases, with 9 bases separating them. Germline assignment: CDR1 SGHTA and CDR2 FQGNSA. The CDR3 is 14 amino acids. The DNA for the CDR3 is TGTGCCAGCAGCTTAGCGGGCACAAACTACGAGCAGTACTTC. Its protein is CASSLAGTNYEQYF.